This entry lists 28 T cell receptor beta chains sequenced from one sample in a study of blood T cell repertoires in COVID-19. Profiled with immunoSEQ multiplex PCR; TCRdb holds only in-frame clones, not every one. The profile shows about 200,000 clones, 80% to 85% of them singletons. The sequenced material came from PBMCs or T cells enriched from blood (not recorded which). The source of these receptors is a man aged 35 to 55 who had recovered from COVID-19.

The V gene is TRBV5-4, the J gene TRBJ1-2; TRBD1 is a possible D gene (6 bases). This CDR3 spans 14 amino acids. Germline CDR1 and CDR2: SGHNT and YYREEE (reference sequence). V gave up 1 base and J gave up 2 bases, with 9 bases separating them. CDR3 residues: CASSLLQGNYGYTF. As DNA, the CDR3 is TGTGCCAGCAGCTTGTTACAGGGCAACTATGGCTACACCTTC.

This clone appeared a single time. The chain is built from TRBV18 and TRBJ2-5, with TRBD1 as a possible D gene (6 bases). Germline V gene sequence: CDR1 KGHSH, CDR2 LQKENI. Trimming cost V 4 bases and J 4 bases, with 19 bases left between them. This CDR3 comprises 16 residues. This CDR3 reads CASSLQGRGIGETQYF. The CDR3 bases are TGTGCCAGCTCACTTCAGGGGCGCGGTATCGGAGAGACCCAGTACTTC.

A few counts support this clone. J is TRBJ1-2 and V is TRBV2; tentative D call: TRBD1 (5 bases). The CDR3 runs to 14 residues. Germline lookup yields CDR1 SNHLY and CDR2 FYNNEI. V lost 6 bases, J lost 4 bases, and 15 bases lay in between. The CDR3 nucleotides read TGTGCCAGCAGGATCCAGGGCCAGAGCTATGGCTACACCTTC. Encoded protein: CASRIQGQSYGYTF. Full variable domain (outside the CDR3, taken from reference TRBV2 and TRBJ1-2): EPEVTQTPSHQVTQMGQEVILRCVPISNHLYFYWYRQILGQKVEFLVSFYNNEISEKSEIFDDQFSVERPDGSNFTLKIRSTKLEDSAMYFCASRIQGQSYGYTFGSGTRLTVV.

This chain joins TRBV6-5 and TRBJ1-2; a weak D match, TRBD1 (5 bases). Looked up from germline, CDR1 is MNHEY and CDR2 is SVGAGI. The CDR3 consists of 14 residues. V lost 5 bases, J lost 7 bases, and 17 bases lay in between. CDR3 nucleotide sequence: TGTGCCAGCAGTCAGCTTGGGGGGTACGGTGGCTACACCTTC. Translated, it gives CASSQLGGYGGYTF.

V usage is TRBV28 and J usage is TRBJ1-2, with TRBD1 as a possible D gene (5 bases). Germline V gene lookup returns CDR1 MDHEN and CDR2 SYDVKM. V lost 5 bases and J lost 4, with 20 bases in between. This CDR3 comprises 16 residues. CDR3 nucleotide sequence: TGTGCCAGCAGTAAGGGCAGGGAAAGAGGAAGCTATGGCTACACCTTC. Encoded protein: CASSKGRERGSYGYTF.

The chain employs TRBV4-1 and TRBJ1-6; a weak D match, TRBD1 (6 bases). This CDR3 has 14 amino acids. Germline CDR1 and CDR2: MGHRA and YSYEKL. The V gene lost 1 base and the J gene lost 10 bases, with 11 bases spanning the gap. CDR3 DNA sequence: TGCGCCAGCAGCCAAGTACAGGGCGACTCACCCCTCCACTTT. Translating gives CASSQVQGDSPLHF.

CDR3 region: CASSYSAGGNYGYTF. The CDR3 coding sequence is TGTGCCAGCAGTTACTCAGCAGGGGGCAACTATGGCTACACCTTC. This chain uses TRBV6-5 with TRBJ1-2, with 8 positions matching TRBD1. The junction had 2 bases not matched to a gene; V was cut back by 0 bases and J by 2 bases. This CDR3 spans 15 amino acids. Germline V gene sequence: CDR1 MNHEY, CDR2 SVGAGI.

The V call is TRBV11-1, the J call TRBJ1-1; 9 bases map to TRBD1. CDR1 is SGHAT, CDR2 FQDESV, per germline (reference sequence). The CDR3 loop spans 14 amino acids. V was pared by 5 bases and J by 6 bases, with 7 bases of the junction left unmatched. The CDR3 sequence: CASSQTGGTAEAFF. DNA for the CDR3: TGTGCCAGCAGCCAAACAGGGGGCACCGCTGAAGCTTTCTTT.

This chain joins TRBV11-2 and TRBJ2-1; 9 nucleotides line up with TRBD2. This CDR3 is built from 15 residues. Germline V CDR1 and CDR2: SGHAT, FQNNGV. V dropped 1 base and J dropped 15; count of bases not matched to a gene: 13. CDR3 residues: CASSLAGLAGTGGFF. The CDR3 nucleotides read TGTGCCAGCAGCTTAGCTGGGCTAGCGGGGACCGGGGGGTTCTTC.

This chain links TRBV10-1 with TRBJ1-5, with 7 bases lining up with TRBD1. V trimming: 6 bases; J trimming: 6 bases; junction bases outside the gene matches: 17. The CDR3 spans 17 residues. Per germline, CDR1 WNHNN and CDR2 SYGVQD (reference sequence). This CDR3 is CASSRLSTTGFGQPQHF. The CDR3 DNA is TGCGCCAGCAGCAGGCTCTCGACGACAGGGTTCGGTCAGCCCCAGCATTTT.

V and J are TRBV7-9 and TRBJ1-6, with D possibly being TRBD1 (5 bases). Germline CDR1 SEHNR, CDR2 FQNEAQ (reference sequence). Trimming left V 5 bases short and J 3 bases short, with 14 bases between. There are 16 residues in the CDR3. This CDR3 is CASSPGNRLYNSPLHF. The CDR3 DNA sequence: TGTGCCAGCAGCCCCGGTAACAGGCTCTATAATTCACCCCTCCACTTT.

On this clone: Germline and junction disagree at one end, which may indicate a read error. The chain has TRBV7-6 and TRBJ1-1; unclear D gene. The germline V gene has CDR1 SGHVS and CDR2 FNYEAQ. The CDR3 runs 13 residues. CDR3 nucleotide sequence: TGTGCCAGCAGCTTAATCAGGAACCCTGAAGCTTTCTTT. Protein product: CASSLIRNPEAFF.

This clone was found a few times. The chain uses TRBV19 and TRBJ2-3; possibly TRBD2 for D (5 bases). Per germline, CDR1 LNHDA and CDR2 SQIVND (reference sequence). This CDR3 comprises 14 residues. Trimming cost V 7 bases and J 2 bases, with 13 bases left between them. The CDR3: CASMRAGYTDTQYF. The DNA for the CDR3 is TGTGCCAGTATGAGGGCAGGTTACACAGATACGCAGTATTTT.

The rearrangement uses TRBV27 and TRBJ2-5; the D gene is possibly TRBD1 (5 bases). The CDR3 sequence is 14 residues long. V lost 3 bases to trimming and J lost 1 base, with 9 bases between them. The germline V gene has CDR1 MNHEY and CDR2 SMNVEV (reference sequence). The DNA of the CDR3 is TGTGCCAGCAGTTTTAAGACAGCCCAAGAGACCCAGTACTTC. It specifies CASSFKTAQETQYF.

The V call is TRBV4-1, the J call TRBJ1-1, with no clear D. Germline assignment: CDR1 MGHRA and CDR2 YSYEKL. The CDR3 has 14 amino acids. Trimming left V 4 bases short and J 4 bases short, with 13 bases between. The CDR3: CASSLNPPGTEAFF. CDR3 in DNA: TGCGCCAGCAGCCTGAACCCTCCGGGCACTGAAGCTTTCTTT.

The chain recombines TRBV3-1 (or the pseudogene TRBV3-2) with TRBJ1-4; D call uncertain. The CDR3 has 13 residues. Germline CDR1 is LGHDT and CDR2 is YNNKEL (reference sequence). V lost 3 bases and J lost 7, with 9 bases in between. In DNA form, the CDR3 reads TGTGCCAGCAGCCAGGAGACCTTTGAAAAACTGTTTTTT. Translated, it gives CASSQETFEKLFF.

This clone was found once. The V and J genes are TRBV4-2 and TRBJ1-2; tentatively, D is TRBD1 (5 bases). Trimming removed 0 bases at V and 3 bases at J, with 11 bases between. Per germline, CDR1 LGHNA and CDR2 YNFKEQ. This CDR3 is 15 amino acids long. Here the CDR3 reads CASSQDPTGDYGYTF. CDR3 DNA sequence: TGTGCCAGCAGCCAAGATCCAACAGGAGACTATGGCTACACCTTC.

In this sample, this clone turned up many times. The chain carries TRBV25-1 and TRBJ1-1; D unclear. Germline V gives CDR1 MGHDK, CDR2 SYGVNS. Trimming stripped 8 bases from V and 1 base from J, with 11 bases between. The CDR3 totals 13 residues. CDR3 nucleotides: TGTGCCAGCCGCCCAACATCGAACACTGAAGCTTTCTTT. Translating gives CASRPTSNTEAFF. Full variable domain (remainder filled in from reference TRBV25-1 and TRBJ1-1): EADIYQTPRYLVIGTGKKITLECSQTMGHDKMYWYQQDPGMELHLIHYSYGVNSTEKGDLSSESTVSRIRTEHFPLTLESARPSHTSQYLCASRPTSNTEAFFGQGTRLTVV.

The table lists this clone with a count of one. The chain couples TRBV11-2 to TRBJ2-1, with 9 bases aligning to TRBD2. Germline-derived CDR1 and CDR2 are SGHAT and FQNNGV. After removal of 1 base from V and 7 bases from J, the junction contained 8 bases not matched to a gene. CDR3 length equals 16 residues. CDR3 nucleotides: TGTGCCAGCAGCTTAGCGGGCGGGGGGGCGGTAAATGAGCAGTTCTTC. Residues: CASSLAGGGAVNEQFF.

The J gene is TRBJ2-7, the V gene TRBV7-3, with 8 bases lining up with TRBD1. The junction had 6 bases not matched to a gene; V was cut back by 0 bases and J by 2 bases. This CDR3 has 16 residues. Germline CDR1 SGHTA, CDR2 FQGTGA. CDR3 protein: CASSLTPGGGAYEQYF. In nucleotides, the CDR3 is TGTGCCAGCAGCTTAACCCCAGGGGGCGGAGCCTACGAGCAGTACTTC. The variable domain in full, completed from reference TRBV7-3 and TRBJ2-7, reads GAGVSQTPSNKVTEKGKYVELRCDPISGHTALYWYRQSLGQGPEFLIYFQGTGAADDSGLPNDRFFAVRPEGSVSTLKIQRTERGDSAVYLCASSLTPGGGAYEQYFGPGTRLTVT.

This chain connects TRBV5-1 to TRBJ1-2; 7 bases are a match to TRBD1. The CDR3 sequence is 14 residues long. CDR1 and CDR2 from the germline V gene are SGHRS and YFSETQ. With V trimmed by 4 bases and J by 2 bases, 5 bases remained unmatched. CDR3 DNA: TGCGCCAGCAGCCCGGACAGGCCAAACTATGGCTACACCTTC. It is translated as CASSPDRPNYGYTF.

The chain employs TRBV27 and TRBJ2-1; 14 bases line up with TRBD2. With V trimmed by 2 bases and J by 10 bases, 16 bases remained unmatched. This CDR3 has 19 residues. CDR1 is MNHEY, CDR2 SMNVEV, per germline (reference sequence). The CDR3: CASSLVGLAGAKSAVEQFF. The CDR3 nucleotides are TGTGCCAGCAGTTTAGTGGGACTAGCGGGAGCCAAGTCCGCGGTCGAGCAGTTCTTC.

This chain uses TRBV2 with TRBJ2-3; the D gene is possibly TRBD2 (6 bases). The CDR3 spans 13 residues. V lost 5 bases and J 3 bases, leaving 9 bases between the germline ends. Per the germline V gene, CDR1 is SNHLY and CDR2 is FYNNEI. In nucleotides, the CDR3 is TGTGCCAGCAGTCGGAGCGGGACAGATACGCAGTATTTT. Translation gives CASSRSGTDTQYF.

This chain connects TRBV30 to TRBJ1-5; the D is unclear. CDR1 is GTSNPN and CDR2 is SVGIG in the germline V gene (reference sequence). This CDR3 is 14 amino acids long. Trimming took 0 bases from V and 0 from J, leaving 6 bases between them. The CDR3 loop is CAWSVLYSNQPQHF. The CDR3 nucleotides read TGTGCCTGGAGTGTACTGTATAGCAATCAGCCCCAGCATTTT.

J is TRBJ1-6 and V is TRBV6-6, with D tentatively TRBD1 (5 bases). Germline V CDR1 and CDR2: MNHNY, SVGAGI (reference sequence). Trimming took 0 bases from V and 3 from J, leaving 6 bases between them. CDR3 length equals 15 residues. CDR3 nucleotides: TGTGCCAGCAGTTACTCGCAGGGCTATAATTCACCCCTCCACTTT. Translation gives CASSYSQGYNSPLHF.

This clone was seen once. The V and J genes are TRBV5-1 and TRBJ2-1, with TRBD2 identical over 12 bases. Germline CDR1 SGHRS, CDR2 YFSETQ. With V trimmed by 4 bases and J by 7 bases, 15 bases remained unmatched. CDR3 size: 18 residues. CDR3 in amino acids: CASSPIPTTSGGSNEQFF. CDR3 in DNA: TGCGCCAGCAGCCCTATCCCGACCACTAGCGGGGGGTCAAATGAGCAGTTCTTC.

The genes are TRBV11-2 and TRBJ2-5, with D possibly matching TRBD1 (7 bases). V was shortened by 1 base and J by 2 bases, with 17 bases between the two germline ends. This CDR3 region has 17 residues. Germline V gene sequence: CDR1 SGHAT, CDR2 FQNNGV. Here the CDR3 reads CASSLGSSPGGQETQYF. The CDR3 nucleotides are TGTGCCAGCAGCTTAGGGAGTTCCCCAGGGGGGCAAGAGACCCAGTACTTC.

The CDR3 nucleotides read TGTGCCAGCAGCTTAAACTGGGGCGCATCCTACGAGCAGTACTTC. Translating gives CASSLNWGASYEQYF. V usage is TRBV7-2 and J usage is TRBJ2-7, with D perhaps TRBD1 (5 bases). Germline CDR1 and CDR2: SGHTA and FQGNSA. This CDR3 has 15 amino acids. Trimming cost V 2 bases and J 1 base, with 12 bases left between them.